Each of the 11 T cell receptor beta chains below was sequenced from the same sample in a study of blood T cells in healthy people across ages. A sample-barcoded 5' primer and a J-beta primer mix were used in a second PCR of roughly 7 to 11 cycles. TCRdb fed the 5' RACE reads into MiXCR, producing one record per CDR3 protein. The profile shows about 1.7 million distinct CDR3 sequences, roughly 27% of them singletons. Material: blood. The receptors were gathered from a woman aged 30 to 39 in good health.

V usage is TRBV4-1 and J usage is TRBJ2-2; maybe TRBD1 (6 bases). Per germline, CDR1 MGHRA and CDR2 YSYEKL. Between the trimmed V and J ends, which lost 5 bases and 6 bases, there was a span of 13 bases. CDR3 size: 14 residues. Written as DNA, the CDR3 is TGCGCCAGCAGCGGGACATCGAAGGCCGGGGAGCTGTTTTTT. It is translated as CASSGTSKAGELFF.

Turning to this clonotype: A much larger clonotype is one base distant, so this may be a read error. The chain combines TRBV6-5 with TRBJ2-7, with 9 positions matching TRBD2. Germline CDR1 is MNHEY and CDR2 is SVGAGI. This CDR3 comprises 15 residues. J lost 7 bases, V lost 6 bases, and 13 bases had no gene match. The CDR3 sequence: CASRIAGASDNEQYF. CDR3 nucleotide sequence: TGTGCCAGCAGAATAGCGGGAGCGTCGGACAATGAGCAGTACTTC.

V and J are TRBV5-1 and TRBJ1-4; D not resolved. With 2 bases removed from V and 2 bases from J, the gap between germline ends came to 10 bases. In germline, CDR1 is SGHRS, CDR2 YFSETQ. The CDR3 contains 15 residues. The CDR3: CASSFKKATNEKLFF. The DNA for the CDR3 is TGCGCCAGCAGCTTTAAAAAGGCGACTAATGAAAAACTGTTTTTT.

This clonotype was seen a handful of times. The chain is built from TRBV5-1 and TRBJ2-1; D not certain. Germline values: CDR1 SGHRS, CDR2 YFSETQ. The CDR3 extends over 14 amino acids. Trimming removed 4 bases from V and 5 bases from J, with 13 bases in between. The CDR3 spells CASSVPQRNNEQFF. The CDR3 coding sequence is TGCGCCAGCAGCGTCCCACAGCGTAACAATGAGCAGTTCTTC.

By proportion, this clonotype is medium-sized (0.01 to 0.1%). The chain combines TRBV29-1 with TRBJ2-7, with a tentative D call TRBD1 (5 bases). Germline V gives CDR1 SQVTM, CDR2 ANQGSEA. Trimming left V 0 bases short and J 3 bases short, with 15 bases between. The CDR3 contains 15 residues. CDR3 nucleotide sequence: TGCAGCGTTGAAGATCGGTCAGGGCCGATCTACGAGCAGTACTTC. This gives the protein CSVEDRSGPIYEQYF.

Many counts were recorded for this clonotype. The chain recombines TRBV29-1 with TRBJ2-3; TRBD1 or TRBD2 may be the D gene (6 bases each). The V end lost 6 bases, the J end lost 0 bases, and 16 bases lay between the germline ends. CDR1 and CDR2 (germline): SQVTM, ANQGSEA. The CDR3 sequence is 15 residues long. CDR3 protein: CSVSGGSRSTDTQYF. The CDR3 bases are TGCAGCGTCTCCGGGGGCAGCCGAAGCACAGATACGCAGTATTTT.

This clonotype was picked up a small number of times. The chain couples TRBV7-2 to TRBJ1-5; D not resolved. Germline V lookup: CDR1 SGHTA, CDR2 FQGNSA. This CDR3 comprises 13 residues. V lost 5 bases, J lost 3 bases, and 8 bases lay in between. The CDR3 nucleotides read TGTGCCAGCAGCCGGTACGCCAATCAGCCCCAGCATTTT. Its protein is CASSRYANQPQHF.

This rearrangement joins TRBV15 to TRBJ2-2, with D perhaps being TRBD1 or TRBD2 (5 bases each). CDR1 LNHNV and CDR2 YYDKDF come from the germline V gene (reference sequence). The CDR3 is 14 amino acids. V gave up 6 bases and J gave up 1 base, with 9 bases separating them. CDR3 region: CATRGERNTGELFF. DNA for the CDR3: TGTGCCACCAGGGGGGAGAGGAACACCGGGGAGCTGTTTTTT. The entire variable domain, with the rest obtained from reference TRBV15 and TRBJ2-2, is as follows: DAMVIQNPRYQVTQFGKPVTLSCSQTLNHNVMYWYQQKSSQAPKLLFHYYDKDFNNEADTPDNFQSRRPNTSFCFLDIRSPGLGDTAMYLCATRGERNTGELFFGEGSRLTVL.

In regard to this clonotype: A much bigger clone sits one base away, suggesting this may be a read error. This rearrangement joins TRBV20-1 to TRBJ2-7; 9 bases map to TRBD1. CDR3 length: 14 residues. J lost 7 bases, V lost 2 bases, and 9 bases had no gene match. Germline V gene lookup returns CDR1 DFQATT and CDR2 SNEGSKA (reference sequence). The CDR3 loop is CSARWGQGMREQYF. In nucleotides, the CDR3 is TGCAGTGCTAGATGGGGACAGGGTATGCGGGAGCAGTACTTC.

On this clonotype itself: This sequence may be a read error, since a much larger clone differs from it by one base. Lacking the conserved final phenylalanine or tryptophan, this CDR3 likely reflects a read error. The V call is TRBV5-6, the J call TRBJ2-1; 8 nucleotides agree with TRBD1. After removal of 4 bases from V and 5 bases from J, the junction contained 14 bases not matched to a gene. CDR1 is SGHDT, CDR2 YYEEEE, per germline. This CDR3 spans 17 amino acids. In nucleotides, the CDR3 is TGTGCCAGCAGCACAATATTCAGGACAGGGAGAAACAATGAGCAGTTCTGC. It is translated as CASSTIFRTGRNNEQFC.

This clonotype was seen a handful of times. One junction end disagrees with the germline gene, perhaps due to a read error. CDR3 coding DNA: TGTGCCGGCAGTTACAAGACCCTCCGATACTTC. The encoded protein is CAGSYKTLRYF. J is TRBJ2-4 and V is TRBV28; D gene unclear. From germline, CDR1 is MDHEN and CDR2 SYDVKM. The CDR3 sequence is 11 residues long.